This T cell receptor beta chain comes out of a study of T cells in Graves' hyperthyroidism and ophthalmopathy. For the study at large: Prior to any treatment, at the point of initial diagnosis, peripheral blood was collected.

There were TCR beta CDR3 regions amplified from RNA transcripts. A first-round RT-PCR of the TCR CDR3 used the HTBI primer set. TCRdb re-derived calls from the multiplex PCR reads in MiXCR, one entry per CDR3 protein. The sample has 250,000 to 350,000 distinct CDR3 sequences; about 15% are singletons. A few counts support this clonotype. The clonotype comes from a man under 40 with Graves' hyperthyroidism. The sample consisted of blood.

The CDR3 DNA follows: TGTGCCTGGGAGCGGGACTATTACACCGGGGAGCTGTTTTTT. Translation: CAWERDYYTGELFF. V is TRBV30 and J is TRBJ2-2, with TRBD2 matching over 7 bases. This CDR3 comprises 14 residues. J was trimmed by 3 bases and V by 5 bases; bases with no gene match: 6. Germline V gives CDR1 GTSNPN, CDR2 SVGIG (reference sequence).